Listed below are T cell receptor beta chains from one sample, sequenced in a study of PD-1 blockade in classical Hodgkin lymphoma. Only in-frame clones appear in the TCRdb table, and some are missing; sequencing was by immunoSEQ multiplex PCR. Of 40,000 to 60,000 clones in the sample, around two thirds were seen once. Sample: peripheral blood mononuclear cells (PBMCs), taken before the second cycle of nivolumab. These receptors were collected from a human donor with classical Hodgkin lymphoma. CDR3s include the opening cysteine and the closing phenylalanine or tryptophan.

j_call	cdr3_length	v_call	cdr3_aa
TRBJ2-7	16	TRBV30	CAWGGTSGSAVYEQYF
TRBJ2-3	15	TRBV6-6	CASSYSGTGTDTQYF
TRBJ1-1	13	TRBV18	CASSPAVNTEAFF
TRBJ1-3	15	TRBV19	CASSRTGNSGNTIYF
TRBJ1-5	14	TRBV6-5	CASRSGTGAGPQHF
TRBJ1-1	14	TRBV11-2	CASSLQVRNTEAFF
TRBJ2-1	16	TRBV4-2	CASSQDRAGPYNEQFF
TRBJ2-2	14	TRBV19	CASSPGRVAGELFF
TRBJ1-4	14	TRBV27	CASSLSPNNEKLFF
TRBJ2-7	16	TRBV5-1	CASSLGPGQGAYEQYF
TRBJ2-7	15	TRBV14	CASSHSGTGGYEQYF
TRBJ1-5	13	TRBV7-3	CASAGQGNQPQHF
TRBJ2-2	15	TRBV19	CASSMGLANTGELFF
TRBJ2-6	16	TRBV11-2	CASSLEGGTGANVLTF
TRBJ2-1	15	TRBV19	CASSIRGQIYNEQFF
TRBJ1-1	14	TRBV7-2	CASSLNVLNTEAFF
TRBJ2-6	15	TRBV27	CASSLQGAGANVLTF
TRBJ2-7	15	TRBV7-2	CASSPLAGALYEQYF
TRBJ2-3	13	TRBV7-9	CASSKTSPDTQYF
TRBJ2-1	15	TRBV7-2	CASSLGNGRVDEQFF